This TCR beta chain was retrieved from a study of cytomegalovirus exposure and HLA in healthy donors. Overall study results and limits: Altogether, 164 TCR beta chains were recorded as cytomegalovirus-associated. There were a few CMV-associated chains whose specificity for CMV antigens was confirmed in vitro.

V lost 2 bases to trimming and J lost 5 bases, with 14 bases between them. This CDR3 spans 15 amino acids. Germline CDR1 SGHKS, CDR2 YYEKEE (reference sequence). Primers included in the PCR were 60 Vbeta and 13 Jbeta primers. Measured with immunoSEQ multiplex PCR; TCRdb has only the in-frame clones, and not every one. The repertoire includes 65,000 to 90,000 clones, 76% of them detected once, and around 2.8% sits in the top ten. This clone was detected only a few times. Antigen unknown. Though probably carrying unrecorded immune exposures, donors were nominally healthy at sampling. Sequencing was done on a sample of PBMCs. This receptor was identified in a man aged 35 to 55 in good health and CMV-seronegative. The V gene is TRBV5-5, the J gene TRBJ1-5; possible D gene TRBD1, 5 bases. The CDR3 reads CASSFFGTGDQPQHF. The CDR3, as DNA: TGTGCCAGCAGCTTTTTTGGTACAGGAGATCAGCCCCAGCATTTT.